Each of the 26 T cell receptor beta chains below was sequenced from the same sample in a study of PD-1 blockade in mismatch repair-deficient tumors. The assay was immunoSEQ multiplex PCR, and TCRdb's table has in-frame clones only and misses some. The sample lists 100,000 to 150,000 clones, more than 85% occurring once. Specimen: peripheral blood, collected 44 weeks after starting pembrolizumab. These receptors were collected from an adult with mismatch repair-deficient cancer.

The chain joins TRBV4-3 to TRBJ2-1; possible D gene TRBD2, 6 bases. Trimming took off 0 bases at V and 3 bases at J, with 15 bases between the two ends. The CDR3 sequence is 17 residues long. Germline CDR1 reads LGHNA; CDR2 reads YSLEER. The CDR3 DNA follows: TGCGCCAGCAGCCAAGATGAAGGCGGGGTGGGCTACAATGAGCAGTTCTTC. Its translation: CASSQDEGGVGYNEQFF.

With respect to this clone: Other DNA sequences in this sample translate to the same CDR3. V usage is TRBV29-1 and J usage is TRBJ1-2; D remains ambiguous. The CDR3 has 12 amino acids. Trimming shortened V by 4 bases and J by 2 bases, and 8 bases separated the two germline ends. Germline values: CDR1 SQVTM, CDR2 ANQGSEA. The CDR3 region has the DNA TGCAGCGTTGTCGGCGGAAACTATGGCTACACCTTC. Translation gives CSVVGGNYGYTF.

The V and J genes are TRBV27 and TRBJ2-3; D remains ambiguous. The CDR3 runs to 12 residues. V lost 6 bases and J 2 bases, leaving 6 bases between the germline ends. Germline V gene sequence: CDR1 MNHEY, CDR2 SMNVEV (reference sequence). Here the CDR3 DNA reads TGTGCCAGCAGGGGGTCCACAGATACGCAGTATTTT. It yields the protein CASRGSTDTQYF.

V and J are TRBV10-1 and TRBJ2-5; 10 bases fit TRBD2. Trimming took 2 bases from V and 2 from J; bases not matched to a gene: 2. Germline V lookup: CDR1 WNHNN, CDR2 SYGVQD (reference sequence). The CDR3 has 15 residues. CDR3 bases: TGCGCCAGCAGTGAGCGGACTAGCGGTCAAGAGACCCAGTACTTC. Amino acid sequence: CASSERTSGQETQYF.

The CDR3 region is CASSLSSGQTYNEQFF. DNA of the CDR3: TGTGCCAGCAGTTTAAGTAGCGGGCAGACCTACAATGAGCAGTTCTTC. J is TRBJ2-1 and V is TRBV27; 7 bases are a match to TRBD2. This CDR3 region has 16 residues. Germline V gene data show CDR1 as MNHEY and CDR2 as SMNVEV (reference sequence). V shed 2 bases and J 2 bases; nucleotides not matched to a gene: 6.

V is TRBV19 and J is TRBJ2-7; 15 nucleotides align to TRBD2. CDR1 is LNHDA and CDR2 is SQIVND in the germline V gene (reference sequence). This CDR3 has 18 residues. Trimming took 10 bases from V and 4 from J; bases not matched to a gene: 17. CDR3 residues: CATSPGLAGGTLDYEQYF. DNA of the CDR3: TGTGCCACCTCGCCGGGACTAGCGGGAGGAACACTGGATTACGAGCAGTACTTC. The variable domain in full, with the rest retrieved from reference TRBV19 and TRBJ2-7, is DGGITQSPKYLFRKEGQNVTLSCEQNLNHDAMYWYRQDPGQGLRLIYYSQIVNDFQKGDIAEGYSVSREKKESFPLTVTSAQKNPTAFYLCATSPGLAGGTLDYEQYFGPGTRLTVT.

The V and J genes are TRBV11-2 and TRBJ1-1; D not certain. Germline V gene lookup returns CDR1 SGHAT and CDR2 FQNNGV. This CDR3 is built from 14 residues. Trimming left V 1 base short and J 0 bases short, with 6 bases between. CDR3 in DNA: TGTGCCAGCAGCTTAGGGGCGGTGAACACTGAAGCTTTCTTT. Its protein is CASSLGAVNTEAFF. The full variable domain, with the rest looked up from reference TRBV11-2 and TRBJ1-1, is EAGVAQSPRYKIIEKRQSVAFWCNPISGHATLYWYQQILGQGPKLLIQFQNNGVVDDSQLPKDRFSAERLKGVDSTLKIQPAKLEDSAVYLCASSLGAVNTEAFFGQGTRLTVV.

In DNA form, the CDR3 reads TGTGCCATCAGTGATGTTGGCAGAGAGGCTTATGGCTACACCTTC. As protein: CAISDVGREAYGYTF. The chain links TRBV10-3 to TRBJ1-2; D unclear. V lost 3 bases, J lost 5 bases, and 16 bases lay in between. Germline-derived CDR1 and CDR2 are ENHRY and SYGVKD. The CDR3 contains 15 residues.

The chain uses TRBV6-6 and TRBJ1-1; a possible D gene is TRBD1 (5 bases). Germline CDR1 is MNHNY and CDR2 is SVGAGI (reference sequence). Trimming removed 4 bases from V and 4 bases from J, with 10 bases in between. CDR3 length: 13 amino acids. The CDR3 sequence is CASSFPGPTEAFF. The CDR3, as DNA: TGTGCCAGCAGTTTTCCAGGGCCCACTGAAGCTTTCTTT.

The chain couples TRBV4-1 to TRBJ2-2; the D gene is possibly TRBD1 (8 bases). The ends were cut back, 3 bases at V and 5 bases at J, with 13 bases in the middle. Germline V lookup: CDR1 MGHRA, CDR2 YSYEKL. This CDR3 has 15 amino acids. The CDR3 coding sequence is TGCGCCAGCAGCCAGAAACAGGGGGGGACCGGGGAGCTGTTTTTT. This gives the protein CASSQKQGGTGELFF.

The gene calls are TRBV5-1 and TRBJ1-4; tentative D call: TRBD1 (5 bases). The V end was cut by 9 bases, the J end by 5 bases, with 20 bases between. The germline CDR1 and CDR2 sequences are SGHRS and YFSETQ. The CDR3 length is 15 residues. The CDR3 is CAKIGVRQKNEKLFF. For the CDR3, the DNA is TGCGCCAAAATAGGGGTTAGACAGAAGAATGAAAAACTGTTTTTT. Supplemented by reference TRBV5-1 and TRBJ1-4, the full variable domain reads KAGVTQTPRYLIKTRGQQVTLSCSPISGHRSVSWYQQTPGQGLQFLFEYFSETQRNKGNFPGRFSGRQFSNSRSEMNVSTLELGDSALYLCAKIGVRQKNEKLFFGSGTQLSVL.

The J gene is TRBJ2-1, the V gene TRBV4-3; the D gene is possibly TRBD2 (6 bases). Germline V gene data show CDR1 as LGHNA and CDR2 as YSLEER. V was shortened by 0 bases and J by 13 bases, with 16 bases between the two germline ends. The length of the CDR3 is 14 residues. CDR3 protein: CASSQEDRRTTQFF. The DNA for the CDR3 is TGCGCCAGCAGCCAAGAAGATAGGAGGACTACCCAGTTCTTC.

The chain recombines TRBV28 with TRBJ2-2; the D is unclear. The V end lost 2 bases, the J end lost 4 bases, and 8 bases lay between the germline ends. This CDR3 has 14 amino acids. Germline CDR1 and CDR2: MDHEN and SYDVKM. Here the CDR3 reads CASSLTQSTGELFF. As DNA, the CDR3 is TGTGCCAGCAGTTTAACACAGTCCACCGGGGAGCTGTTTTTT.

The rearrangement uses TRBV7-8 and TRBJ2-5; the D is unclear. V dropped 1 base and J dropped 5 bases, with 5 bases sitting between them. The length of the CDR3 is 12 residues. In germline, CDR1 is SGHVS, CDR2 FQNEAQ. CDR3 nucleotides: TGTGCCAGCAGCTTAGGTCGGGAGACCCAGTACTTC. Translated: CASSLGRETQYF.

The gene calls are TRBV28 and TRBJ2-7, with D tentatively TRBD2 (6 bases). CDR1 MDHEN and CDR2 SYDVKM come from the germline V gene. Between the trimmed V and J ends, which lost 2 bases and 5 bases, there was a span of 16 bases. This CDR3 is built from 15 residues. CDR3 protein: CASSLRRLGGHEQYF. DNA of the CDR3: TGTGCCAGCAGTTTAAGGAGACTCGGGGGACACGAGCAGTACTTC.

The J gene is TRBJ1-1, the V gene TRBV19; a weak D match, TRBD1 (5 bases). CDR3 length: 13 residues. CDR1 is LNHDA, CDR2 SQIVND, per germline (reference sequence). V was pared by 2 bases and J by 10 bases, with 14 bases between. CDR3 in DNA: TGTGCCAGTAGTATATGGGACGGCAAGGGAGCTTTCTTT. This codes for CASSIWDGKGAFF.

This chain connects TRBV6-1 to TRBJ2-7; D remains ambiguous. The CDR3 consists of 13 residues. Trimming left V 6 bases short and J 3 bases short, with 12 bases between. Germline CDR1 MNHNS, CDR2 SASEGT. In DNA, the CDR3 is TGTGCCAGCAGACCCCCCGACGGCTACGAGCAGTACTTC. Amino acid sequence: CASRPPDGYEQYF.

This sequence joins TRBV7-9 and TRBJ2-2, with 12 bases that match TRBD2. The V and J ends lost 4 bases and 6 bases, in that order; junction bases with no gene match: 9. The CDR3 sequence is 17 residues long. Germline V gene sequence: CDR1 SEHNR, CDR2 FQNEAQ (reference sequence). The CDR3 DNA reads as TGTGCCAGCAGCTCATGGCTAGCGGGAGGGCCCCCCGGGGAGCTGTTTTTT. This encodes CASSSWLAGGPPGELFF. Looking up the rest from reference TRBV7-9 and TRBJ2-2 gives the full variable domain: DTGVSQNPRHKITKRGQNVTFRCDPISEHNRLYWYRQTLGQGPEFLTYFQNEAQLEKSRLLSDRFSAERPKGSFSTLEIQRTEQGDSAMYLCASSSWLAGGPPGELFFGEGSRLTVL.

V and J are TRBV14 and TRBJ2-1; no firm D call. Germline CDR1 SGHDN, CDR2 FVKESK. This CDR3 is built from 17 residues. V was cut by 0 bases and J by 8 bases, with 20 bases left in between. The DNA of the CDR3 is TGTGCCAGCAGCCAAGATTCCGGCGGAGAGGAGTTTGATGAGCAGTTCTTC. Protein sequence: CASSQDSGGEEFDEQFF.

The chain employs TRBV5-1 and TRBJ1-2; maybe TRBD1 (5 bases). The V end was cut by 0 bases, the J end by 7 bases, with 7 bases between. Germline V gene lookup returns CDR1 SGHRS and CDR2 YFSETQ. This CDR3 is 12 amino acids long. The CDR3 loop reads CASSLGGFGYTF. CDR3 nucleotides: TGCGCCAGCAGCTTGGGGGGGTTTGGCTACACCTTC.

CDR3 region: CASKLAGIYEQYF. CDR3 DNA: TGTGCCAGCAAACTAGCGGGAATCTACGAGCAGTACTTC. The genes are TRBV5-6 and TRBJ2-7; 10 positions agree with TRBD2. J was trimmed by 3 bases and V by 6 bases; bases with no gene match: 3. Per the germline V gene, CDR1 is SGHDT and CDR2 is YYEEEE. CDR3 length: 13 residues.

The V call is TRBV19, the J call TRBJ2-2; 7 nucleotides align to TRBD2. This CDR3 has 16 amino acids. With V trimmed by 7 bases and J by 7 bases, 15 bases remained unmatched. The V gene's germline CDR1 is LNHDA and CDR2 SQIVND (reference sequence). Here the CDR3 DNA reads TGTGCCAGTACCGACCCCTGGGGAGGGCTGGGCGGGGAGCTGTTTTTT. Translated: CASTDPWGGLGGELFF.

The chain couples TRBV18 to TRBJ2-5, with TRBD2 identical over 7 bases. Germline V gene data show CDR1 as KGHSH and CDR2 as LQKENI. J gave up 5 bases and V 0 bases, and 3 bases lay outside the gene matches. This CDR3 comprises 14 residues. In nucleotides, the CDR3 is TGTGCCAGCTCACCACCGAGTAGCGGGGAGACCCAGTACTTC. Its protein is CASSPPSSGETQYF.

V usage is TRBV4-1 and J usage is TRBJ1-5; maybe TRBD1 (6 bases). The CDR3 contains 13 residues. Trimming removed 4 bases at V and 4 bases at J, with 8 bases between. Germline-derived CDR1 and CDR2 are MGHRA and YSYEKL. The CDR3 bases are TGCGCCAGCAGCCCGGACAGAAATCAGCCCCAGCATTTT. Protein: CASSPDRNQPQHF.

This clone is a singleton in its sample. This chain links TRBV6-5 with TRBJ1-5; D might be TRBD1 (5 bases). The CDR3 totals 12 residues. Germline V lookup: CDR1 MNHEY, CDR2 SVGAGI. The germline V and J ends were trimmed by 7 bases and 3 bases, with 7 bases remaining between them. DNA of the CDR3: TGTGCCAGCAAACAGGTCAATCAGCCCCAGCATTTT. This encodes CASKQVNQPQHF.

The chain combines TRBV5-8 with TRBJ1-2, with 8 bases matching TRBD1. The CDR3 spans 14 residues. Trimming took 4 bases from V and 4 from J; bases not matched to a gene: 6. Germline V CDR1 and CDR2: SGHTS, YDEGEE. The CDR3 DNA sequence: TGTGCCAGCAGCCCCGGACAGGGCCTCTATGGCTACACCTTC. It translates to CASSPGQGLYGYTF.